This entry features one TCR beta chain sequence. This CDR3 comprises 16 residues. V trimming: 2 bases; J trimming: 2 bases; junction bases outside the gene matches: 6. Looked up from germline, CDR1 is MNHEY and CDR2 is SVGAGI. This record belongs to a study of blood T cell repertoires in COVID-19. Study details: The origin of the acute and convalescent COVID-19 samples was the United States, Italy and Spain. From T cells, B-cell-depleted T cells, or PBMCs came the material, which was cDNA or gDNA.

Per the original methods: For nucleated cells, counts were estimated from reference gene primer amplification. Using immunoSEQ multiplex PCR, the repertoire was profiled, and TCRdb retains in-frame clones only, with some absent. The V and J calls and clone size are taken from that table; D and trimming were inferred from the DNA. Of approximately 59,000 clones in the sample, 89% are singletons; the top ten hold around 20%. The source of this sequence is a human donor in a cohort sampled during active COVID-19. This sequence joins TRBV6-5 and TRBJ2-7; 10 bases map to TRBD1. The sequencing input was peripheral blood. The CDR3 sequence is CASSYRGTGATYEQYF. In DNA, the CDR3 is TGTGCCAGCAGTTACCGAGGGACAGGGGCTACCTACGAGCAGTACTTC.